The clone carrying this TCR beta chain was seen once. At one of its ends the junction is not consistent with the germline gene, which may arise from a read error. These data originate in a study of blood T cell repertoires in COVID-19. In the study overall: Italy, Spain and the United States were the sources of the convalescent and acute COVID-19 samples. T cells, B-cell-depleted T cells, or PBMCs provided the cDNA or gDNA that served as material.

The repertoire was sequenced with immunoSEQ multiplex PCR; TCRdb's copy has only in-frame clones and lacks some. The sample lists some 300,000 clones, around 89% occurring once. Adults between roughly 18 and 95 years of age took part from fewer than 30 US areas. Participants reported their clinical history, and cohort assignment relied on those reports. The CDR3 has 15 amino acids. Germline lookup yields CDR1 SGHTA and CDR2 FQGTGA. The receptor was isolated from a woman aged 18-29 years with acute COVID-19. Input material: PBMCs or T cells enriched from blood (not recorded which). The rearrangement joins TRBV7-3 to TRBJ1-2; 8 nucleotides agree with TRBD1. This CDR3 is CASSLTPTGQGGYTF. The CDR3 bases are TGTGCCAGCAGCCTAACCCCAACCGGACAGGGAGGCTACACCTTC.